The present TCR beta chain was sequenced within a study of cytomegalovirus exposure and HLA in healthy donors. Notes on the study in general: An analysis that was carried out later associated 15,000 to 20,000 TCR beta sequences with HLA alleles at 0.05 false discovery rate.

Germline CDR1 reads SGHTA; CDR2 reads FQGNSA. The V and J ends lost 5 bases and 5 bases respectively, with 11 bases between them. The length of the CDR3 is 13 residues. The PCR was carried out with 60 Vbeta primers and 13 Jbeta primers. Sequencing used immunoSEQ multiplex PCR; TCRdb keeps in-frame clones, though not all of them. This sample has 99,000 or so clones, with just under 80% found just once. This clone came up a few times. Antigen unknown. The sample taken for sequencing was PBMCs. The V and J genes are TRBV7-2 and TRBJ2-3; D might be TRBD2 (5 bases). This TCR was sampled from a man in his thirties or forties in good health and CMV-seronegative. CDR3 bases: TGTGCCAGCAGCGACCGGGGTGTAGATACGCAGTATTTT. It specifies CASSDRGVDTQYF.